This T cell receptor beta chain was recovered during a study of blood T cell repertoires in COVID-19. Turning to the study itself: Sample material is recorded as cDNA or gDNA derived from T cells, B-cell-depleted T cells, or PBMCs.

Profiled with immunoSEQ multiplex PCR; TCRdb holds only in-frame clones, not every one. The data contain 150,000 to 200,000 clones, almost 85% of them singletons. Trimming cost V 6 bases and J 6 bases, with 18 bases left between them. CDR3 length: 14 amino acids. Per germline, CDR1 MNHEY and CDR2 SVGAGI. The receptor was derived from a woman aged 80 or older with acute or convalescent COVID-19. J is TRBJ2-7 and V is TRBV6-5; the D gene is possibly TRBD2 (6 bases). The sample comprised peripheral blood. CDR3 bases: TGTGCCAGCAGACAGCCGGGGTGGGGAGGCGAGCAGTACTTC. Residues: CASRQPGWGGEQYF.